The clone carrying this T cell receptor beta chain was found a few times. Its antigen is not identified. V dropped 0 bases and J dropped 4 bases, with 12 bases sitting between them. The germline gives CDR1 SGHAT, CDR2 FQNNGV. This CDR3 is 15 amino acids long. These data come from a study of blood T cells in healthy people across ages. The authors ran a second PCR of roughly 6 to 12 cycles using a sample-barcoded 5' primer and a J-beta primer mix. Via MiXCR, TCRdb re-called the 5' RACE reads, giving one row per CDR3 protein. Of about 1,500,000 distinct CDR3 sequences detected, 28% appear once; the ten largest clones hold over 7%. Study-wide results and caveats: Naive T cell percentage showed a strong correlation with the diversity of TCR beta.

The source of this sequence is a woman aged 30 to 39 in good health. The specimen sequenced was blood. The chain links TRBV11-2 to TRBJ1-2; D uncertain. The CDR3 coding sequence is TGTGCCAGCAGCTTAGAGGGAACAGTTACCTATGGCTACACCTTC. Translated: CASSLEGTVTYGYTF. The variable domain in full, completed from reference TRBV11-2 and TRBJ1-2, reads EAGVAQSPRYKIIEKRQSVAFWCNPISGHATLYWYQQILGQGPKLLIQFQNNGVVDDSQLPKDRFSAERLKGVDSTLKIQPAKLEDSAVYLCASSLEGTVTYGYTFGSGTRLTVV.